This paragraph covers one TCR beta chain sequence. Antigen: not known. The data originate from a study of cytomegalovirus exposure and HLA in healthy donors. The study, taken as a whole, reports: The study flagged around 150 TCR beta chains as cytomegalovirus-associated.

The PCR had 60 Vbeta and 13 Jbeta primers. Libraries were prepared by immunoSEQ multiplex PCR; TCRdb keeps only in-frame clonotypes and omits some of them. The repertoire holds about 250,000 clones, with roughly 85% as singletons. This CDR3 contains 15 residues. The V gene's germline CDR1 is SGHNT and CDR2 YENEEA. Trimming at V came to 5 bases and at J to 2 bases, leaving 2 bases not matched to a gene. This sequence joins TRBV11-3 and TRBJ2-2, with TRBD2 matching 10 bases. The TCR originated in a girl aged 2-10 years in good health and CMV-seronegative. The sample consisted of PBMCs. The CDR3 nucleotides are TGTGCCAGCAGCACTAGCGGGGTTAACACCGGGGAGCTGTTTTTT. Protein: CASSTSGVNTGELFF.